Below, one TCR beta chain is given with its context. V lost 2 bases to trimming and J lost 2 bases; unmatched junction nucleotides: 5. The CDR3 runs to 15 residues. Germline CDR1 MNHEY, CDR2 SVGAGI. This PCR relied on a set of 60 Vbeta primers and 13 Jbeta primers. The protocol was immunoSEQ multiplex PCR, while the TCRdb copy is restricted to in-frame clones and leaves out a portion. The repertoire holds 98,000 or so clones, over 60% seen once, with approximately 8.4% in the top ten. This entry comes from a study of cytomegalovirus exposure and HLA in healthy donors. The source material was PBMCs. This chain links TRBV6-5 with TRBJ2-5, with 7 bases that match TRBD1. This sequence was found in a human donor in good health. CDR3 DNA: TGTGCCAGCAGTTACCCACGGGACAGTCAAGAGACCCAGTACTTC. It encodes CASSYPRDSQETQYF.